This entry is about one T cell receptor (beta chain). These data originate in a study of blood T cell repertoires in COVID-19. About the study: T cells, B-cell-depleted T cells, or PBMCs provided the cDNA or gDNA that served as material.

The CDR3 runs 15 residues. V trimming: 7 bases; J trimming: 4 bases; junction bases outside the gene matches: 7. CDR1 is ENHRY, CDR2 SYGVKD, per germline. The assay was immunoSEQ multiplex PCR, and TCRdb's table has in-frame clones only and misses some. This sample has about 170,000 clones; 86% occur once, and the top ten carry approximately 10%. The chain couples TRBV10-3 to TRBJ2-2; 9 nucleotides align to TRBD1. Sequencing was done on a sample of peripheral blood. The source is a woman aged 60 to 75 with COVID-19, enrolled during active disease. As DNA, the CDR3 is TGTGCCATCAAGGGACAGGGTGGGGGCACCGGGGAGCTGTTTTTT. Translating it yields CAIKGQGGGTGELFF.